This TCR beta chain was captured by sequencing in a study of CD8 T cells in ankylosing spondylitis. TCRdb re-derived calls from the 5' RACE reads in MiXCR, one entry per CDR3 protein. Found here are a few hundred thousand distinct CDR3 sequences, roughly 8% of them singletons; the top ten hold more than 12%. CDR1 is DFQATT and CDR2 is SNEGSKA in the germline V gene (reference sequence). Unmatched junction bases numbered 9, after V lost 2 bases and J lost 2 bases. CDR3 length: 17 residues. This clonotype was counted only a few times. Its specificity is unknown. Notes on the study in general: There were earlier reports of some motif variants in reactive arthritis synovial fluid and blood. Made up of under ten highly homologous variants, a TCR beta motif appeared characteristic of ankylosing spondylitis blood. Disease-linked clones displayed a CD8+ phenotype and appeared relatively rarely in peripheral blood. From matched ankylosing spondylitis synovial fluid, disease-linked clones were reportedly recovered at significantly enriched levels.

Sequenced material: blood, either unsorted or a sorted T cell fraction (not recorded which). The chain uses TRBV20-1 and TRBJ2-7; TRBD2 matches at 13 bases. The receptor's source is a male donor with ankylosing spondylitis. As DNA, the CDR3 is TGCAGTGCTAGAATAGGACTAGCGGGAGCCTTGACCTACGAGCAGTACTTC. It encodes CSARIGLAGALTYEQYF.